The entry below describes one T cell receptor beta chain. At one of its ends the junction is not consistent with the germline gene, which may arise from a read error. For every donor, a draw yielded approximately 9.9 milliliters of peripheral blood. The sample belongs to a study of blood T cells in healthy people across ages. The overall study: Using template switching, researchers captured about one barcoded beta molecule for each two T cells.

Together with a sample-barcoded 5' primer, a J-beta primer mix was included in a second PCR lasting roughly 6 to 12 cycles. Each CDR3 protein is one row after TCRdb ran MiXCR on the 5' RACE reads. The sample comprises about 640,000 distinct CDR3 sequences, roughly 58% of which are singletons, and around 37% rests with the top ten. The TCR was taken from a man in his 60s in good health. Sequencing input: blood.

The CDR3 reads CAGSGPPGGEPTDTQYF. As DNA, the CDR3 is TGTGCCGGCAGCGGACCTCCGGGCGGGGAACCCACAGATACGCAGTATTTT. The V gene is TRBV9, the J gene TRBJ2-3, with D tentatively TRBD2 (6 bases). Germline assignment: CDR1 SGDLS and CDR2 YYNGEE. The CDR3 consists of 17 residues.